The present T cell receptor beta chain was sequenced within a study of human T cells and chemical hapten exposure. On the study more broadly: There were weekly diphenylcyclopropenone doses to the scalp for patients throughout the roughly 24-week study. Minor volume differences among pooled libraries chiefly drove per-sample TCR yield variation. Study conclusions and caveats: The study found that PT1 expanded TCR counts correlated positively with patch test score.

A single record per CDR3 protein comes from TCRdb applying MiXCR to the RACE reads. The sample has about 70,000 distinct CDR3 sequences, about 9.1% seen once. Germline CDR1 reads MNHEY; CDR2 reads SVGEGT. Trimming removed 2 bases at V and 0 bases at J, with 11 bases between. This CDR3 has 16 residues. This clonotype was found many times. No antigen is known for it. Sample time point: patch test 1, 2 weeks after DPC sensitization. Documented treatment: therapeutic diphenylcyclopropenone sensitization with weekly scalp DPC. The TCR originated in a woman in her thirties or forties with alopecia areata. Some clones in this sample may be carry-over from other donors' samples. This chain links TRBV6-2 or TRBV6-3 with TRBJ1-3; no clear D gene. The sequences come from whole blood, collected in connection with sensitization to the hapten diphenylcyclopropenone (DPC). In nucleotides, the CDR3 is TGTGCCAGCAGTTACGAGGACCTCCGCTCTGGAAACACCATATATTTT. Translation: CASSYEDLRSGNTIYF.